This TCR beta chain was found in a study of T cells in Graves' hyperthyroidism and ophthalmopathy. TCR beta CDR3 region amplification was performed from RNA transcripts. TCR CDR3 underwent first-round RT-PCR with the HTBI primer set. TCRdb re-called the multiplex PCR reads with MiXCR, one entry per CDR3 protein. The repertoire has approximately 320,000 distinct CDR3 sequences, 15% to 20% of them found once; the top ten carry roughly a third. Germline V CDR1 and CDR2: MNHEY, SVGAGI. The CDR3 has 11 amino acids. Trimming took 4 bases from V and 12 from J, leaving 10 bases between them. Sequenced: blood. This chain uses TRBV6-5 with TRBJ2-1; no definite D call. This TCR derives from a man in his thirties or forties with Graves' hyperthyroidism. CDR3 sequence (DNA): TGTGCCAGCAGTTTACTGCGAGGGCAGTTCTTC. Protein sequence: CASSLLRGQFF.